The clone carrying this T cell receptor beta chain was counted a single time. The target antigen is unknown. The data belong to a study of T cells in localized non-small cell lung cancer. Study-level points and caveats: Out of the top 100 tumor clones, a median approximately 57 were seen in adjacent lung. Higher adjacent-lung clonality was associated with shorter survival.

Profiled with immunoSEQ multiplex PCR; TCRdb holds only in-frame clones, not every one. The table has approximately 35,000 clones, roughly 90% seen once; the top ten hold roughly 4.2%. From germline, CDR1 is SGHRS and CDR2 YFSETQ. The CDR3 totals 11 residues. Between the trimmed V and J ends, which lost 5 bases and 1 base, there was a span of 3 bases. This specimen was peripheral blood, taken before any cancer treatment. The origin of this receptor is a man aged 40 to 69 with stage I lung adenocarcinoma. The chain joins TRBV5-1 to TRBJ2-5, with unresolved D. CDR3 coding DNA: TGCGCCAGCAGATTCCAAGAGACCCAGTACTTC. Encoded protein: CASRFQETQYF.